One and the same sample provided the 30 T cell receptor beta chains below, sequenced in a study of OX40 agonist ivuxolimab in advanced cancers. Some clones are missing from TCRdb's copy, which holds only in-frame ones; the method was immunoSEQ multiplex PCR. This table has roughly 86,000 clones, 75% to 95% appearing once. This specimen consisted of CD4+ or CD8+ T cells sorted from blood, obtained in a trial of the OX40 agonist ivuxolimab. The receptor set was obtained from an adult with an advanced solid tumor such as melanoma, head and neck, liver or kidney cancer.

The V and J genes are TRBV5-4 and TRBJ2-7; D is perhaps TRBD1 (5 bases). V gave up 3 bases and J gave up 3 bases, with 16 bases separating them. The CDR3 extends over 15 amino acids. CDR1 SGHNT and CDR2 YYREEE come from the germline V gene (reference sequence). In DNA, the CDR3 is TGTGCCAGCAGCTATAGTGGGGCGTGGGGCTACGAGCAGTACTTC. The encoded protein is CASSYSGAWGYEQYF. Supplemented by reference TRBV5-4 and TRBJ2-7, the full variable domain reads ETGVTQSPTHLIKTRGQQVTLRCSSQSGHNTVSWYQQALGQGPQFIFQYYREEENGRGNFPPRFSGLQFPNYSSELNVNALELDDSALYLCASSYSGAWGYEQYFGPGTRLTVT.

The J gene is TRBJ2-1, the V gene TRBV19; D may be TRBD1 (5 bases). This CDR3 contains 10 residues. Trimming took off 8 bases at V and 9 bases at J, with 8 bases between the two ends. Germline V lookup: CDR1 LNHDA, CDR2 SQIVND (reference sequence). CDR3 nucleotide sequence: TGTGCCAGTGGGGCCTCTGAGCAGTTCTTC. Amino acids: CASGASEQFF.

The J gene is TRBJ2-5, the V gene TRBV10-3, with D uncertain. Trimming stripped 3 bases from V and 2 bases from J, with 1 base between. This CDR3 region has 11 residues. CDR1 is ENHRY, CDR2 SYGVKD, per germline. CDR3 bases: TGTGCCATCAGTGAACAAGAGACCCAGTACTTC. Amino acids: CAISEQETQYF.

The chain recombines TRBV19 with TRBJ1-1, with unresolved D. Looked up from germline, CDR1 is LNHDA and CDR2 is SQIVND (reference sequence). This CDR3 has 14 amino acids. Trimming left V 3 bases short and J 6 bases short, with 14 bases between. This CDR3 reads CASSISVNTAEAFF. The CDR3 nucleotides read TGTGCCAGTAGTATCTCGGTAAACACGGCTGAAGCTTTCTTT.

The chain has TRBV7-2 and TRBJ2-3; 12 bases align to TRBD2. There are 18 residues in the CDR3. Germline V gene sequence: CDR1 SGHTA, CDR2 FQGNSA. Trimming at V came to 5 bases and at J to 2 bases, leaving 11 bases not matched to a gene. The CDR3 nucleotides read TGTGCCAGCAGCCCTTACCTGGGACTAGCGGGTTACACAGATACGCAGTATTTT. It encodes CASSPYLGLAGYTDTQYF.

This chain joins TRBV7-6 and TRBJ2-2; 8 nucleotides line up with TRBD1. The length of the CDR3 is 17 residues. CDR1 and CDR2 (germline): SGHVS, FNYEAQ. V lost 5 bases, J lost 7 bases, and 15 bases stayed unmatched. The CDR3 nucleotides read TGTGCCAGCAGCCGACCTAGGACAGGGTTTCCTCACGGGGAGCTGTTTTTT. It encodes CASSRPRTGFPHGELFF.

This clone was recorded once. The J gene is TRBJ2-3, the V gene TRBV19, with a tentative D call TRBD2 (6 bases). Germline V gene lookup returns CDR1 LNHDA and CDR2 SQIVND (reference sequence). V lost 5 bases and J lost 2, with 14 bases in between. The CDR3 length is 15 residues. The CDR3 region is CASSLGSGVTDTQYF. CDR3 DNA: TGTGCCAGTAGTCTGGGCTCGGGAGTCACAGATACGCAGTATTTT.

V gene TRBV6-4 combines with J gene TRBJ2-3; D call uncertain. Trimming pared 5 bases from V and 3 bases from J, leaving 9 bases between. The CDR3 consists of 13 residues. Germline loops: CDR1 MRHNA, CDR2 SNTAGT. Written as DNA, the CDR3 is TGTGCCAGCAGTCTGCAGGCAACAGATACGCAGTATTTT. Protein: CASSLQATDTQYF.

This clone was detected a few times. The rearrangement joins TRBV19 to TRBJ1-5, with TRBD1 as a possible D gene (5 bases). This CDR3 is built from 12 residues. Trimming removed 3 bases from V and 11 bases from J, with 11 bases in between. In germline, CDR1 is LNHDA, CDR2 SQIVND (reference sequence). CDR3 region: CASSIPRGAQHF. CDR3 nucleotide sequence: TGTGCCAGTAGTATCCCCCGAGGGGCCCAGCATTTT.

A few counts support this clone. The chain carries TRBV2 and TRBJ1-6; D may be TRBD1 (6 bases). Trimming took off 4 bases at V and 8 bases at J, with 12 bases between the two ends. Germline V lookup: CDR1 SNHLY, CDR2 FYNNEI. The CDR3 length is 14 residues. The CDR3 bases are TGTGCCAGCAGTGGGTGGGACACCTATTCACCCCTCCACTTT. Translating gives CASSGWDTYSPLHF. The full variable domain, its missing parts supplied by reference TRBV2 and TRBJ1-6, is EPEVTQTPSHQVTQMGQEVILRCVPISNHLYFYWYRQILGQKVEFLVSFYNNEISEKSEIFDDQFSVERPDGSNFTLKIRSTKLEDSAMYFCASSGWDTYSPLHFGNGTRLTVT.

The DNA for the CDR3 is TGTGCCAGCAGTTCCACCCCGGCGGGGTTGGGAGAGACCCAGTACTTC. This encodes CASSSTPAGLGETQYF. The genes are TRBV6-5 and TRBJ2-5; tentatively, D is TRBD2 (6 bases). Germline CDR1 and CDR2: MNHEY and SVGAGI. CDR3 length equals 16 residues. V lost 4 bases and J 4 bases, leaving 19 bases between the germline ends.

As to this clone: The identical CDR3 is also encoded by other nucleotide sequences in the sample. This chain joins TRBV19 and TRBJ2-7, with a possible D match to TRBD2 (6 bases). Germline V gives CDR1 LNHDA, CDR2 SQIVND (reference sequence). The CDR3 covers 14 residues. Trimming pared 0 bases from V and 2 bases from J, leaving 8 bases between. CDR3 amino acids: CASSIEGGPYEQYF. The CDR3, as DNA: TGTGCCAGTAGTATAGAGGGGGGACCCTACGAGCAGTACTTC.

For the CDR3, the DNA is TGTGCCAGCAGTTCGACAGGTATGGGAGCTTTCTTT. Its protein product is CASSSTGMGAFF. This chain links TRBV11-3 with TRBJ1-1, with D possibly matching TRBD1 (6 bases). Germline assignment: CDR1 SGHNT and CDR2 YENEEA. With 6 bases removed from V and 10 bases from J, the gap between germline ends came to 15 bases. The CDR3 is made up of 12 amino acids.

CDR3 sequence: CASSGGGTGQNPEQFF. The CDR3 region has the DNA TGCGCCAGCAGCGGGGGCGGGACTGGGCAGAATCCTGAGCAGTTCTTC. The chain carries TRBV5-1 and TRBJ2-1; D possibly matches TRBD1 or TRBD2 (6 bases each). The CDR3 contains 16 residues. The V end lost 4 bases, the J end lost 9 bases, and 23 bases lay between the germline ends. Per germline, CDR1 SGHRS and CDR2 YFSETQ.

V and J are TRBV18 and TRBJ1-1; D may be TRBD1 (6 bases). Trimming pared 2 bases from V and 3 bases from J, leaving 10 bases between. Germline CDR1 is KGHSH and CDR2 is LQKENI. CDR3 length equals 14 residues. CDR3: CASSPGGRDTEAFF. The CDR3 DNA is TGTGCCAGCTCACCAGGGGGCAGGGACACTGAAGCTTTCTTT. The full variable domain, its missing parts supplied by reference TRBV18 and TRBJ1-1, is NAGVMQNPRHLVRRRGQEARLRCSPMKGHSHVYWYRQLPEEGLKFMVYLQKENIIDESGMPKERFSAEFPKEGPSILRIQQVVRGDSAAYFCASSPGGRDTEAFFGQGTRLTVV.

Only one count was recorded for this clone. V is TRBV18 and J is TRBJ2-2, with a possible D match to TRBD1 (6 bases). Germline CDR1 is KGHSH and CDR2 is LQKENI. The CDR3 covers 15 residues. V shed 3 bases and J shed 5 bases, with 13 bases lying between them. CDR3 residues: CASSPYTGYTGELFF. In DNA form, the CDR3 reads TGTGCCAGCTCACCGTACACAGGGTATACCGGGGAGCTGTTTTTT.

This chain uses TRBV10-1 with TRBJ2-1; TRBD2 aligns across 10 bases. CDR3 length equals 13 residues. Germline V lookup: CDR1 WNHNN, CDR2 SYGVQD (reference sequence). Trimming took 7 bases from V and 7 from J; bases not matched to a gene: 4. This CDR3 reads CASIGSGRNEQFF. In DNA, the CDR3 is TGCGCCAGCATAGGTAGCGGGAGGAATGAGCAGTTCTTC.

The chain uses TRBV4-1 and TRBJ2-1; 9 bases agree with TRBD1. The CDR3 length is 17 residues. The germline gives CDR1 MGHRA, CDR2 YSYEKL. The V segment lost 0 bases and the J segment 5 bases; nucleotides outside the gene matches: 8. The CDR3 DNA is TGCGCCAGCAGCCAAGAATCTGGGACAGGGTACAACAATGAGCAGTTCTTC. Residues: CASSQESGTGYNNEQFF.

J is TRBJ2-3 and V is TRBV30; D possibly corresponds to TRBD1 (5 bases). Germline V gene data show CDR1 as GTSNPN and CDR2 as SVGIG (reference sequence). Deletions cut 1 base from V and 1 base from J, with 21 bases between. The CDR3 consists of 18 residues. The CDR3 region has the DNA TGTGCCTGGAGTGGGTATGGGGCAGCAGTTGGTGGCACAGATACGCAGTATTTT. It translates to CAWSGYGAAVGGTDTQYF.

With regard to this clone: The same CDR3 can be traced to other DNA sequences in this sample. The chain has TRBV6-1 and TRBJ1-1; D is possibly TRBD1 (5 bases). CDR1 MNHNS and CDR2 SASEGT come from the germline V gene. This CDR3 contains 13 residues. V was shortened by 7 bases and J by 3 bases, with 12 bases between the two germline ends. The CDR3 spells CASTGHAYTEAFF. In DNA form, the CDR3 reads TGTGCCAGCACCGGACACGCGTACACTGAAGCTTTCTTT.

This chain connects TRBV29-1 to TRBJ2-3; TRBD1 aligns across 8 bases. V was clipped by 3 bases and J by 3 bases; unmatched bases: 11. Per germline, CDR1 SQVTM and CDR2 ANQGSEA. The CDR3 length is 16 residues. This chain's CDR3 is CSVEAQGAEATDTQYF. The CDR3 nucleotides are TGCAGCGTTGAGGCCCAGGGGGCGGAAGCGACAGATACGCAGTATTTT.

The gene calls are TRBV9 and TRBJ2-3; 11 bases map to TRBD2. The germline CDR1 and CDR2 sequences are SGDLS and YYNGEE. The CDR3 length is 16 residues. V was pared by 3 bases and J by 8 bases, with 11 bases of the junction left unmatched. CDR3 in DNA: TGTGCCAGCAGCGAGACCATAGCGGGGGGGCGCCTTACGCAGTATTTT. Protein: CASSETIAGGRLTQYF.

This chain joins TRBV28 and TRBJ1-5; D is unclear. Looked up from germline, CDR1 is MDHEN and CDR2 is SYDVKM. CDR3 length: 17 residues. V gave up 2 bases and J gave up 3 bases, with 17 bases separating them. The CDR3 DNA is TGTGCCAGCAGTTTAGACTTCTTCGGGTGGCCCAATCAGCCCCAGCATTTT. Protein product: CASSLDFFGWPNQPQHF.

The chain joins TRBV10-1 to TRBJ2-5, with 8 bases matching TRBD1. The germline gives CDR1 WNHNN, CDR2 SYGVQD (reference sequence). The CDR3 covers 13 residues. The J segment lost 5 bases and the V segment lost 4 bases, leaving 3 bases of the junction unmatched. In nucleotides, the CDR3 is TGCGCCAGCAGTGGGACAGGGTCTGAGACCCAGTACTTC. Residues: CASSGTGSETQYF.

V gene TRBV7-3 combines with J gene TRBJ2-5; 11 bases line up with TRBD2. The trim removed 2 bases at V and 6 bases at J, leaving 2 bases unmatched. The V gene's germline CDR1 is SGHTA and CDR2 FQGTGA. The CDR3 sequence is 14 residues long. The CDR3 bases are TGTGCCAGCAGCTTAGTAGCGGGGGGGAAGACCCAGTACTTC. Translation: CASSLVAGGKTQYF.

The V and J genes are TRBV30 and TRBJ1-2; D unclear. Germline V gene lookup returns CDR1 GTSNPN and CDR2 SVGIG (reference sequence). CDR3 length equals 14 residues. The germline V and J ends were trimmed by 1 base and 1 base, with 10 bases remaining between them. Here the CDR3 DNA reads TGTGCCTGGAGTGCAAGGACCTTTAACTATGGCTACACCTTC. It codes for CAWSARTFNYGYTF.

The genes are TRBV28 and TRBJ2-1, with 8 bases matching TRBD1. Germline V gene lookup returns CDR1 MDHEN and CDR2 SYDVKM. This CDR3 region has 15 residues. The ends lost 7 bases at V and 0 bases at J; junction bases unmatched: 5. The CDR3 sequence: CASNRQGSSYNEQFF. The CDR3 coding sequence is TGTGCCAGCAATCGACAGGGGAGCTCCTACAATGAGCAGTTCTTC.

This clone was detected a few times. The rearrangement uses TRBV11-3 and TRBJ2-2; D possibly uses TRBD1 or TRBD2 (5 bases each). Germline V lookup: CDR1 SGHNT, CDR2 YENEEA. The V gene lost 5 bases and the J gene lost 4 bases, with 11 bases spanning the gap. The CDR3 length is 14 residues. The CDR3 nucleotides read TGTGCCAGCAGCCCTCCGGGACGCACCGGGGAGCTGTTTTTT. It yields the protein CASSPPGRTGELFF.

This chain links TRBV19 with TRBJ1-3; D is uncertain. The CDR3 runs 14 residues. V lost 1 base, J lost 1 base, and 5 bases lay in between. In germline, CDR1 is LNHDA, CDR2 SQIVND (reference sequence). The CDR3 nucleotides read TGTGCCAGTAGTATAGTGGGATCTGGAAACACCATATATTTT. Translating gives CASSIVGSGNTIYF.

The genes are TRBV14 and TRBJ2-7; D remains unclear. The CDR3 has 13 residues. The V gene's germline CDR1 is SGHDN and CDR2 FVKESK. The V and J ends lost 4 bases and 1 base respectively, with 8 bases between them. In DNA, the CDR3 is TGTGCCAGCAGCCTAGCCGGGTCCTACGAGCAGTACTTC. Protein: CASSLAGSYEQYF.